The TCR beta chain described here comes from a study of cytomegalovirus exposure and HLA in healthy donors. Study-wide points: According to a later analysis, most TCR beta chains associated with CMV appeared HLA-restricted. Only CMV serostatus was available as immune exposure information. Further analysis was carried out later, and it showed several of the most significant clusters appearing linked to common viral pathogens. Among donors in an Asian-associated ancestry cluster, a later analysis reportedly found fewer N-insertions than the roughly 700-donor mean.

PCR involved 60 Vbeta and 13 Jbeta primers. Assay used: immunoSEQ multiplex PCR; TCRdb lists only in-frame clones, some missing. Found here are about 200,000 clones, just over 75% of them singletons; the top ten hold less than 2%. In the case of this clone: Its target is not known.

The germline V gene has CDR1 SGDLS and CDR2 YYNGEE. Unmatched junction bases numbered 5, after V lost 3 bases and J lost 3 bases. CDR3 size: 16 residues. This receptor was obtained from a man aged 30 to 39 in good health and CMV-seronegative. Sequenced material: PBMCs. The chain recombines TRBV9 with TRBJ1-3, with 11 bases that match TRBD1. The CDR3 loop is CASSGRTGGHGNTIYF. The CDR3 DNA reads as TGTGCCAGCAGCGGAAGGACAGGGGGCCATGGAAACACCATATATTTT.